The 24 T cell receptor beta chains below come from one sample, sequenced in a study of cytomegalovirus exposure and HLA in healthy donors. Primers included in the PCR were 60 Vbeta and 13 Jbeta primers. Clones were sequenced by immunoSEQ multiplex PCR, and TCRdb holds only the in-frame ones, with some missing. The data show approximately 200,000 clones, with roughly 84% seen just once and 1.3% held by the top ten. Sequencing was carried out using PBMCs. These receptor sequences come from a human donor in good health.

The V gene is TRBV2, the J gene TRBJ2-7, with D unclear. CDR1 and CDR2 from the germline V gene are SNHLY and FYNNEI. The CDR3 sequence is 16 residues long. V was pared by 0 bases and J by 1 base, with 13 bases between. CDR3 nucleotides: TGTGCCAGCAGTGAAGCGCGAAGTCCGGGTTCCTACGAGCAGTACTTC. It specifies CASSEARSPGSYEQYF.

The V gene is TRBV13, the J gene TRBJ2-1; TRBD2 matches 7 bases. CDR1 and CDR2 (germline): PRHDT, FYEKMQ (reference sequence). The CDR3 covers 14 residues. Trimming at V came to 8 bases and at J to 9 bases, leaving 13 bases not matched to a gene. The CDR3 region has the DNA TGTGCCAGCGCCACCTTAGCCGGGACTACTGAGCAGTTCTTC. Translating it yields CASATLAGTTEQFF. The whole variable domain, filled in from reference TRBV13 and TRBJ2-1, reads AAGVIQSPRHLIKEKRETATLKCYPIPRHDTVYWYQQGPGQDPQFLISFYEKMQSDKGSIPDRFSAQQFSDYHSELNMSSLELGDSALYFCASATLAGTTEQFFGPGTRLTVL.

The V and J genes are TRBV2 and TRBJ2-5; 14 bases map to TRBD2. Germline assignment: CDR1 SNHLY and CDR2 FYNNEI. This CDR3 region has 15 residues. The junction had 4 bases not matched to a gene; V was cut back by 6 bases and J by 4 bases. This chain's CDR3 is CASSRLAGGGETQYF. The CDR3 DNA is TGTGCCAGCAGCAGACTAGCGGGAGGGGGAGAGACCCAGTACTTC.

The rearrangement uses TRBV6-5 and TRBJ2-7; D might be TRBD2 (5 bases). Germline V lookup: CDR1 MNHEY, CDR2 SVGAGI. The V end lost 3 bases, the J end lost 0 bases, and 12 bases lay between the germline ends. The CDR3 loop spans 15 amino acids. The chain's CDR3 is CASSYLREHSYEQYF. In DNA, the CDR3 is TGTGCCAGCAGTTATTTGAGGGAGCACTCCTACGAGCAGTACTTC.

The rearrangement links TRBV28 to TRBJ2-1, with a possible D match to TRBD2 (8 bases). Germline V gene data show CDR1 as MDHEN and CDR2 as SYDVKM. The V end lost 7 bases, the J end lost 7 bases, and 20 bases lay between the germline ends. CDR3 length equals 15 residues. This CDR3 is CASIPGGQGGNEQFF. The CDR3 bases are TGTGCCAGCATCCCGGGGGGGCAGGGGGGAAATGAGCAGTTCTTC.

The chain uses TRBV27 and TRBJ2-3, with TRBD2 matching over 9 bases. J was trimmed by 0 bases and V by 3 bases; bases with no gene match: 1. Germline V gene data show CDR1 as MNHEY and CDR2 as SMNVEV (reference sequence). The CDR3 is 15 residues long. The CDR3 DNA sequence: TGTGCCAGCAGTTTTAGCGGGAGCAGCACAGATACGCAGTATTTT. Protein product: CASSFSGSSTDTQYF.

The gene calls are TRBV15 and TRBJ2-7; 9 bases are a match to TRBD1. There are 18 residues in the CDR3. Per germline, CDR1 LNHNV and CDR2 YYDKDF (reference sequence). The J segment lost 0 bases and the V segment lost 3 bases, leaving 12 bases of the junction unmatched. DNA for the CDR3: TGTGCCACCAGCAGCCCCGGGACAGGGCCCCCTCCCTCCTACGAGCAGTACTTC. Its translation is CATSSPGTGPPPSYEQYF.

Concerning this clone: A read error may account for a junction end that differs from germline. The CDR3 nucleotides read TGTGCCAGCTCACCTAGGGCGGGACTGGGGGACTTC. Translated: CASSPRAGLGDF. This chain uses TRBV18 with TRBJ2-7; tentatively, D is TRBD2 (6 bases). The CDR3 runs to 12 residues. From germline, CDR1 is KGHSH and CDR2 LQKENI. The variable domain in full, with the rest retrieved from reference TRBV18 and TRBJ2-7, is NAGVMQNPRHLVRRRGQEARLRCSPMKGHSHVYWYRQLPEEGLKFMVYLQKENIIDESGMPKERFSAEFPKEGPSILRIQQVVRGDSAAYFCASSPRAGLGDFGPGTRLTVT.

This chain's CDR3 is CASSNRPYEQYF. In nucleotides, the CDR3 is TGTGCCAGCAGTAACAGACCCTACGAGCAGTACTTC. The genes are TRBV6-6 and TRBJ2-7; D uncertain. V was clipped by 5 bases and J by 2 bases, with 7 bases between them. The CDR3 consists of 12 residues. Germline loops: CDR1 MNHNY, CDR2 SVGAGI (reference sequence).

The V and J genes are TRBV7-2 and TRBJ2-7; TRBD2 might be the D (5 bases). CDR3 length: 16 residues. The germline V gene encodes CDR1 SGHTA and CDR2 FQGNSA. Trimming pared 6 bases from V and 0 bases from J, leaving 18 bases between. CDR3 protein: CASSVKADIGSYEQYF. Written as DNA, the CDR3 is TGTGCCAGCAGTGTGAAAGCGGATATAGGCTCCTACGAGCAGTACTTC.

The chain recombines TRBV30 with TRBJ2-3; the D gene is possibly TRBD1 (5 bases). V was clipped by 0 bases and J by 6 bases, with 16 bases between them. Germline V gives CDR1 GTSNPN, CDR2 SVGIG (reference sequence). The CDR3 is 15 residues long. CDR3 nucleotide sequence: TGTGCCTGGAGTGTACTCAGGGCCCCAAGTGATACGCAGTATTTT. Translated, it gives CAWSVLRAPSDTQYF.

V gene TRBV7-3 combines with J gene TRBJ1-1; D gene unclear. V was trimmed by 5 bases and J by 5 bases, leaving 18 bases between them. Germline V gives CDR1 SGHTA, CDR2 FQGTGA. The CDR3 loop spans 15 amino acids. DNA for the CDR3: TGTGCCAGCAGCCGCACTGCCGGGATGCATACTGAAGCTTTCTTT. Translated: CASSRTAGMHTEAFF. The full variable domain, with the rest looked up from reference TRBV7-3 and TRBJ1-1, is GAGVSQTPSNKVTEKGKYVELRCDPISGHTALYWYRQSLGQGPEFLIYFQGTGAADDSGLPNDRFFAVRPEGSVSTLKIQRTERGDSAVYLCASSRTAGMHTEAFFGQGTRLTVV.

V is TRBV7-6 and J is TRBJ2-7, with D unclear. V lost 4 bases to trimming and J lost 2 bases, with 15 bases between them. Germline-derived CDR1 and CDR2 are SGHVS and FNYEAQ. This CDR3 has 15 amino acids. This CDR3 reads CASSSPYKPPYEQYF. CDR3 in DNA: TGTGCCAGCAGCTCGCCCTATAAACCCCCCTACGAGCAGTACTTC. The full variable domain, in which reference TRBV7-6 and TRBJ2-7 provide the parts outside the CDR3, is GAGVSQSPRYKVTKRGQDVALRCDPISGHVSLYWYRQALGQGPEFLTYFNYEAQQDKSGLPNDRFSAERPEGSISTLTIQRTEQRDSAMYRCASSSPYKPPYEQYFGPGTRLTVT.

V and J are TRBV27 and TRBJ1-4, with 7 bases fitting TRBD1. V dropped 1 base and J dropped 8; count of bases not matched to a gene: 7. The CDR3 sequence is 15 residues long. CDR1 MNHEY and CDR2 SMNVEV come from the germline V gene (reference sequence). The CDR3 DNA sequence: TGTGCCAGCAGTTTATGGGCAGGGGGTGGGGAAAAACTGTTTTTT. Its translation: CASSLWAGGGEKLFF.

The chain combines TRBV6-4 with TRBJ2-1; 7 bases agree with TRBD2. The germline gives CDR1 MRHNA, CDR2 SNTAGT. Trimming cost V 4 bases and J 0 bases; bases outside gene matches: 6. The CDR3 sequence is 16 residues long. CDR3 in DNA: TGTGCCAGCAGTGTCTTGCGGGGGAGCTCCTACAATGAGCAGTTCTTC. Translated: CASSVLRGSSYNEQFF.

This sequence joins TRBV9 and TRBJ2-5; D remains ambiguous. Germline V gene data show CDR1 as SGDLS and CDR2 as YYNGEE. V was trimmed by 3 bases and J by 5 bases, leaving 11 bases between them. The CDR3 runs to 13 residues. This CDR3 is CASSALGGETQYF. The CDR3 bases are TGTGCCAGCAGCGCTCTAGGTGGGGAGACCCAGTACTTC.

This clone has only one observation. This chain joins TRBV7-9 and TRBJ2-5; D gene ambiguous. V gave up 5 bases and J gave up 1 base, with 23 bases separating them. Germline-derived CDR1 and CDR2 are SEHNR and FQNEAQ (reference sequence). This CDR3 has 18 residues. The CDR3 sequence is CASSHVPGVARPQETQYF. In nucleotides, the CDR3 is TGTGCCAGCAGCCACGTCCCGGGTGTGGCACGCCCCCAAGAGACCCAGTACTTC.

The chain couples TRBV7-2 to TRBJ2-3, with D tentatively TRBD2 (6 bases). The CDR3 covers 14 residues. Between the trimmed V and J ends, which lost 5 bases and 4 bases, there was a span of 13 bases. Germline CDR1 SGHTA, CDR2 FQGNSA. Written as DNA, the CDR3 is TGTGCCAGCAGCCCACAAACTAGCCCAGATACGCAGTATTTT. Translation: CASSPQTSPDTQYF.

V gene TRBV7-9 combines with J gene TRBJ2-7, with 10 bases that match TRBD2. The junction had 8 bases not matched to a gene; V was cut back by 6 bases and J by 0 bases. The CDR3 is 16 residues long. Germline CDR1 and CDR2: SEHNR and FQNEAQ (reference sequence). In nucleotides, the CDR3 is TGTGCCAGCAGTCTCTTGCTAGCGGGGGACTCCTACGAGCAGTACTTC. The encoded protein is CASSLLLAGDSYEQYF.

The chain has TRBV7-2 and TRBJ2-1; D might be TRBD2 (5 bases). This CDR3 has 13 residues. With 3 bases removed from V and 10 bases from J, the gap between germline ends came to 13 bases. Per the germline V gene, CDR1 is SGHTA and CDR2 is FQGNSA. CDR3 sequence reads: CASSFRPGGEQFF. CDR3 coding DNA: TGTGCCAGCAGCTTCCGGCCGGGCGGGGAGCAGTTCTTC.

This clone was counted once. The V gene is TRBV6-5, the J gene TRBJ2-2; TRBD2 matches 8 bases. The J segment lost 6 bases and the V segment lost 1 base, leaving 7 bases of the junction unmatched. The CDR3 totals 16 residues. The V gene's germline CDR1 is MNHEY and CDR2 SVGAGI. The DNA for the CDR3 is TGTGCCAGCAGTTACTTTCCCGGGAGGGCATCCGGGGAGCTGTTTTTT. Translating gives CASSYFPGRASGELFF.

The chain carries TRBV4-1 and TRBJ2-7; 8 nucleotides align to TRBD1. Germline lookup yields CDR1 MGHRA and CDR2 YSYEKL. Trimming took 0 bases from V and 5 from J; bases not matched to a gene: 9. The CDR3 has 16 residues. CDR3 amino acids: CASSQESRGRSDEQYF. As DNA, the CDR3 is TGCGCCAGCAGCCAAGAGTCCAGGGGGCGCAGCGACGAGCAGTACTTC.

V and J are TRBV4-2 and TRBJ2-7; D not certain. Per the germline V gene, CDR1 is LGHNA and CDR2 is YNFKEQ. The CDR3 is 15 amino acids. Trimming took 1 base from V and 0 from J, leaving 10 bases between them. The DNA for the CDR3 is TGTGCCAGCAGCCAAGTTGCGGATAGCTCCTACGAGCAGTACTTC. It specifies CASSQVADSSYEQYF.

This clone was seen more than once but under ten times. Other DNA sequences in this specimen translate into the identical CDR3. This chain links TRBV18 with TRBJ2-3; perhaps TRBD2 as D (7 bases). V gave up 1 base and J gave up 3 bases, with 11 bases separating them. The CDR3 runs to 15 residues. Looked up from germline, CDR1 is KGHSH and CDR2 is LQKENI. The CDR3 reads CASSPRGGTTDTQYF. The DNA for the CDR3 is TGTGCCAGCTCACCACGCGGGGGCACGACAGATACGCAGTATTTT.